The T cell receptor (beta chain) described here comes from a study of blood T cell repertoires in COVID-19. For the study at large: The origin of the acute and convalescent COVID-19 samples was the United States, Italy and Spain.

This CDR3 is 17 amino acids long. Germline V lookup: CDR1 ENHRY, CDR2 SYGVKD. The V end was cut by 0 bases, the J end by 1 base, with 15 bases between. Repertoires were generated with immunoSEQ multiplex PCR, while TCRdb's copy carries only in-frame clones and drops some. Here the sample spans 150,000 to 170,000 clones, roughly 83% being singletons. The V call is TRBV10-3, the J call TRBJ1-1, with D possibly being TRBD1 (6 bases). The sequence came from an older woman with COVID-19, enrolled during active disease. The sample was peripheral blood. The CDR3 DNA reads TGTGCCATCAGTGAGTCCTTTGGGGGCAGCCCGAACACTGAAGCTTTCTTT. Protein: CAISESFGGSPNTEAFF.